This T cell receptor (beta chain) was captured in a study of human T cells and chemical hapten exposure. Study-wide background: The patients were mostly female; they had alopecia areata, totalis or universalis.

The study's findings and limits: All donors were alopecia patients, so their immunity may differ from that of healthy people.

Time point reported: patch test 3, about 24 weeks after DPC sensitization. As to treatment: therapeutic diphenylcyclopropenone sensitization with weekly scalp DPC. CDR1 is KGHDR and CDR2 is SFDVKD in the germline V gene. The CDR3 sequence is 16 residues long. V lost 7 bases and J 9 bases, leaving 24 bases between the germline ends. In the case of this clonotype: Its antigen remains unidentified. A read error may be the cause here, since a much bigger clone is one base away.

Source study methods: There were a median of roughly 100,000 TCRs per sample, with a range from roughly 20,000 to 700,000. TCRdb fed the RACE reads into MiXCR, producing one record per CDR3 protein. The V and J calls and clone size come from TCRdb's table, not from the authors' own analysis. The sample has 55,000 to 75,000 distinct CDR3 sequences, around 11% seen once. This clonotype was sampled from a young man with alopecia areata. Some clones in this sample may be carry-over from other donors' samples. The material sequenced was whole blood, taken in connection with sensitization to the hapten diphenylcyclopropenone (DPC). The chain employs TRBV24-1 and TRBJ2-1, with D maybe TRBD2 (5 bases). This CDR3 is CATSPLVPGSNIEQFF. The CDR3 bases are TGTGCCACCAGCCCCCTAGTTCCGGGGTCGAACATTGAGCAGTTCTTC.